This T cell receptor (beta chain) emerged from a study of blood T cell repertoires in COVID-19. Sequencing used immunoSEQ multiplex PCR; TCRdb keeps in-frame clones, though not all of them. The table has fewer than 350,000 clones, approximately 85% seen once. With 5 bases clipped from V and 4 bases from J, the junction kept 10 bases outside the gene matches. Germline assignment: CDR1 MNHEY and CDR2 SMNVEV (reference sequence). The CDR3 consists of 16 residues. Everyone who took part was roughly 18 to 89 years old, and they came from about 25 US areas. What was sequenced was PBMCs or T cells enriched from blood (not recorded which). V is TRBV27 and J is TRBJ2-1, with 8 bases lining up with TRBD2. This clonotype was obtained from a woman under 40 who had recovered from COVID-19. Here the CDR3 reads CASSRWAGGIYNEQFF. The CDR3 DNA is TGTGCCAGCAGTCGTTGGGCGGGAGGAATATACAATGAGCAGTTCTTC.